This TCR beta chain was captured by sequencing in a study of CXCR3-negative and CXCR3-positive naive CD8 T cells. Regarding the study as a whole: CXCR3-positive naive cells had more hydrophobic TRB CDR3s than CXCR3-negative naive cells.

Each TRB cDNA library was prepared by 5' RACE (with UMI labels). TCRdb reprocessed the 5' RACE reads and reports one entry per CDR3 protein, with no DNA. This listing includes some 150,000 distinct CDR3 sequences. Per the germline V gene, CDR1 is MGHRA and CDR2 is YSYEKL. The CDR3 is 15 amino acids. On this clonotype itself: Its antigen is not identified.

This rearrangement joins TRBV4-1 to TRBJ1-1; TCRdb calls TRBD1, which cannot be checked without DNA. The sequenced sample consisted of naive CXCR3+ CD8+ T cells from blood. Subset: CD45RO-CCR7+CD27+CD95- naive CD8+ T cells expressing CXCR3 (TNR3+). The TCR comes from a human donor in good health. Some clones in this sample may be carry-over from other donors' samples. CDR3 protein: CASSLLGQMNTEAFF.